The entry below gives a single TCR beta chain sequence along with its context. With 5 bases removed from V and 3 bases from J, the gap between germline ends came to 13 bases. The CDR3 consists of 14 residues. Germline-derived CDR1 and CDR2 are SGHVS and FNYEAQ. This sample was included in a study of T cells in Graves' hyperthyroidism and ophthalmopathy. Whole-study context: The authors collected peripheral blood at initial diagnosis, before any treatment.

Researchers amplified the TCR beta CDR3 regions from RNA transcripts. The HTBI primer set drove a first-round RT-PCR of the TCR CDR3. TCRdb reprocessed the multiplex PCR reads via MiXCR and lists one record per CDR3 protein. Of under 350,000 distinct CDR3 sequences listed, about 20% are singletons. The authors deemed Graves' hyperthyroidism stable absent ophthalmopathy progression within 18 months. The chain links TRBV7-6 to TRBJ1-1; maybe TRBD1 (5 bases). Material for sequencing was blood. The TCR originated in a woman aged 45-59 years with Graves' hyperthyroidism. CDR3 region: CASSRGLADTEAFF. For the CDR3, the DNA is TGTGCCAGCAGCCGGGGACTAGCGGACACTGAAGCTTTCTTT.